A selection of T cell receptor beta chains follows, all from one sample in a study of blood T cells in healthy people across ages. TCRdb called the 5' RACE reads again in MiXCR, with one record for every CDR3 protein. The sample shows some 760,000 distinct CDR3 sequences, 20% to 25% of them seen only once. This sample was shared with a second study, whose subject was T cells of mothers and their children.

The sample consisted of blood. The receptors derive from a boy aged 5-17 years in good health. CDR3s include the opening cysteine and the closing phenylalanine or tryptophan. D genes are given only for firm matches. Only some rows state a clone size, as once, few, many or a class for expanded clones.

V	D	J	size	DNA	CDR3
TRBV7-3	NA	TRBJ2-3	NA	TGTGCCAGCAGCTCCACCAGACTGGGATCGGGCACAGATACGCAGTATTTT	CASSSTRLGSGTDTQYF
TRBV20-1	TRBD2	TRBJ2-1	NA	TGCAGTGCTAGAGATTTCGGGAGGACCTACAATGAGCAGTTCTTC	CSARDFGRTYNEQFF
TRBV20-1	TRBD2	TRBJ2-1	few	TGCAGTGCCAGGGGGACTAGCGGGAGATCCCCCAATGAGCAGTTCTTC	CSARGTSGRSPNEQFF
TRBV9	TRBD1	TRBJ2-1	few	TGTGCCAGCAGCGTTTCCGGGACAGGGTCCAATGAGCAGTTCTTC	CASSVSGTGSNEQFF
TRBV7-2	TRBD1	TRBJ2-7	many	TGTGCCAGCAGCTCCCAGCGCGACAGGGGGCTCACCTACGAGCAGTACTTC	CASSSQRDRGLTYEQYF
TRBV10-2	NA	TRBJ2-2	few	TGCGCCAGCAGGAGTGGGGCCTGGGACACCGGGGAGCTGTTTTTT	CASRSGAWDTGELFF
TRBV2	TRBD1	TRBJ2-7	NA	TGTGCCAGCAGGGCCGCCGGACAGGGCCCCTACGAGCAGTACTTC	CASRAAGQGPYEQYF
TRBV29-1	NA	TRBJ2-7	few	TGCAGCGTTGAGGTATCCCAAACTGGGCAGTACTTC	CSVEVSQTGQYF
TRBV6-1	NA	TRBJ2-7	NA	TGTGCCAGCAGTGAAAGGCCAGGGGCGCCCTACGAGCAGTACTTC	CASSERPGAPYEQYF
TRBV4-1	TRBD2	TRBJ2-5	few	TGCGCCAGCAGCCAAGAGGGCCTAGCGGAGGGGACCCAGTACTTC	CASSQEGLAEGTQYF
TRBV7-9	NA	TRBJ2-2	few	TGTGCCAGCAGCGCAAATAGCCTCACCGGGGAGCTGTTTTTT	CASSANSLTGELFF
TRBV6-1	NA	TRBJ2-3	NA	TGTGCCAGCAGTGAAGTTTGGAACCCAGATACGCAGTATTTT	CASSEVWNPDTQYF
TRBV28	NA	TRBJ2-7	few	TGTGCCAGCAGTCGCCCCCCTGCCCTCTTCTTC	CASSRPPALFF
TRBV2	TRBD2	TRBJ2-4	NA	TGTGCCAGCACCACTAGCGGTGCTTTAGCCAAAAACATTCAGTACTTC	CASTTSGALAKNIQYF
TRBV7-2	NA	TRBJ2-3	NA	TGTGCCAGCAGCACGACAGGTGCAAACACAGATACGCAGTATTTT	CASSTTGANTDTQYF
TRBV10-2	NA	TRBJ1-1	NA	TGCGCCAGCAGGGGTTCTGAAGCTTTCTTT	CASRGSEAFF
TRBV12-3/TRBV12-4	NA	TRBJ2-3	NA	TGTGCCAGCGCGCAGGCCAGCCCCACAGATACGCAGTATTTT	CASAQASPTDTQYF
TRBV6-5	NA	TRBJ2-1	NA	TGTGCCAGCAGTTACTCGACTCCCGACAGCAGCTCCTACAATGAGCAGTTCTTC	CASSYSTPDSSSYNEQFF
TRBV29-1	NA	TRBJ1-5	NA	TGCAGCGTTGCCGACTATAGCAATCAGCCCCAGCATTTT	CSVADYSNQPQHF
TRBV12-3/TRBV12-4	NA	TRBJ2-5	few	TGTGCCAGCAGACGCTGGGAGACAGGCCAAGAGACCCAGTACTTC	CASRRWETGQETQYF
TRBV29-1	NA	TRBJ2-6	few	TGCAGCGTTGTAATAGTAGGGACCTCTGGGGCCAACGTCCTGACTTTC	CSVVIVGTSGANVLTF
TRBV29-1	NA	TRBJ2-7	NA	TGCAGCGTTCGAAGTGGGTTGGCGGGGCGCTATGAGCAGTACTTC	CSVRSGLAGRYEQYF
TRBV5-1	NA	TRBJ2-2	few	TGCGCCAGCAGCTTTAGGGTGGACACCGGGGAGCTGTTTTTT	CASSFRVDTGELFF
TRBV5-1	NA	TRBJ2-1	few	TGCGCCAGCAGCTTGGCCAGGGGTGGGGTTTCTGAGCAGTTCTTC	CASSLARGGVSEQFF
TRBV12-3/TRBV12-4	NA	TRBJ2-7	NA	TGTGCCAGCAGTCCTAGGACCCTCTCCTACGAGCAGTACTTC	CASSPRTLSYEQYF
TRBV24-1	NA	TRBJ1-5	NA	TGTGCCACCAGTCAGGGGTATAGCAATCAGCCCCAGCATTTT	CATSQGYSNQPQHF
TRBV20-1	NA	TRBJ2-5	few	TGCAGTGCCCCCGTGGTACAGGACCAAGAGACCCAGTACTTC	CSAPVVQDQETQYF
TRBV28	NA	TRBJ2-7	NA	TGTGCCAGCAGTTCCAGTACCCTACACTTC	CASSSSTLHF
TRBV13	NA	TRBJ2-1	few	TGTGCCGGCAGCGCAAAGGGATACAATGAGCAGTTCTTC	CAGSAKGYNEQFF
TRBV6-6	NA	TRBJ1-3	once	TGTGCCAGCAGTTCGATTTACAGCCCCAACTCTGGAAACACCATATATTTT	CASSSIYSPNSGNTIYF